This record covers a single TCR beta chain. Its antigen is unknown. Both 60 Vbeta primers and 13 Jbeta primers went into the PCR. TCRdb keeps only in-frame clones here, not all; method: immunoSEQ multiplex PCR. Among fewer than 120,000 clones, more than 65% were seen once, and the ten largest hold roughly 6.2%. These data belong to a study of cytomegalovirus exposure and HLA in healthy donors. Study outcomes and limitations: Altogether, 164 TCR beta chains were recorded as cytomegalovirus-associated.

Sequencing was performed on PBMCs. This TCR was recovered from a man aged 25 to 40 in good health and CMV-seropositive.

The CDR3 region is CASSQSTDTQYF. The DNA of the CDR3 is TGTGCCAGCAGTCAAAGCACAGATACGCAGTATTTT. The rearrangement links TRBV27 to TRBJ2-3; D gene unclear. CDR3 length equals 12 residues. Trimming shortened V by 5 bases and J by 0 bases, and 3 bases separated the two germline ends. The germline V gene encodes CDR1 MNHEY and CDR2 SMNVEV (reference sequence).